This TCR beta chain is from a study of shared clonotypes between healthy human individuals. The CDR3 totals 13 residues. V lost 4 bases to trimming and J lost 10 bases, with 13 bases between them. Germline CDR1 is MNHEY and CDR2 is SMNVEV (reference sequence). TCRdb's table, derived via immunoSEQ multiplex PCR, lists solely in-frame clones and lacks some. The table shows around 2.1 million clones, with approximately 94% occurring only once. For this clone: The antigen is unknown.

Whole-study findings and limits: Large sequencing depth failed to make sorted-subset sequencing complete, rarefaction showed.

The sample comprised naive CD4+ T cells sorted from blood. Subset denoted: CD45RA+ positively selected. The chain combines TRBV27 with TRBJ1-4, with a weak D call TRBD1 (6 bases). This clonotype was obtained from a man aged 18-30 years in good health. The CDR3 reads CASSSATGLKLFF. CDR3 DNA: TGTGCCAGCAGTTCGGCGACAGGTCTAAAACTGTTTTTT.